Below, one TCR beta chain is given with its context. Antigen unknown. Additional DNA sequences in this sample encode the identical CDR3. This record comes from a study of cytomegalovirus exposure and HLA in healthy donors. V was cut by 0 bases and J by 4 bases, with 4 bases left in between. This CDR3 has 13 amino acids. CDR1 and CDR2 from the germline V gene are SGHAT and FQNNGV. In the PCR, 60 Vbeta and 13 Jbeta primers were used. Some clones are missing from TCRdb's copy, which holds only in-frame ones; the method was immunoSEQ multiplex PCR. The table includes some 200,000 clones, more than 75% detected once. The study, taken as a whole, reports: The study dropped some indistinguishable V segments, TRBV6-2 and TRBV6-3 among them.

The sequencing input was PBMCs. This sequence was found in a woman in her forties or fifties in good health and CMV-seropositive. The chain recombines TRBV11-2 with TRBJ2-4; D gene unclear. As DNA, the CDR3 is TGTGCCAGCAGCTTAGATCGGAAAAACATTCAGTACTTC. It encodes CASSLDRKNIQYF.